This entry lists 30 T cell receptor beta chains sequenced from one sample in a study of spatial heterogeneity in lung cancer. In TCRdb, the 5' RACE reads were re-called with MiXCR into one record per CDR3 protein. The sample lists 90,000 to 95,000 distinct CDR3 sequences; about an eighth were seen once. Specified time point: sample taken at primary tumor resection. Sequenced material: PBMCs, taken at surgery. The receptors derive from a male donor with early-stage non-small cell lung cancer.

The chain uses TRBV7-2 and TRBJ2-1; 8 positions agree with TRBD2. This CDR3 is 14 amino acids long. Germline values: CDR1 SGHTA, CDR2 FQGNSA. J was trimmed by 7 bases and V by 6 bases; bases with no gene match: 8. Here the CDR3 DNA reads TGTGCCAGCAGTCGGGGGGGACTCTATAATGAGCAGTTCTTC. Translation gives CASSRGGLYNEQFF.

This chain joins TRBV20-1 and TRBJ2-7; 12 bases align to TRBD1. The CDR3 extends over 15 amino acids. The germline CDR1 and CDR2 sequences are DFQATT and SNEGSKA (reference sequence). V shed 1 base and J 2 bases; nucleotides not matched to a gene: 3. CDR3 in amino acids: CSARGGQGAPYEQYF. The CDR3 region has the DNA TGCAGTGCTAGAGGGGGACAGGGGGCTCCCTACGAGCAGTACTTC.

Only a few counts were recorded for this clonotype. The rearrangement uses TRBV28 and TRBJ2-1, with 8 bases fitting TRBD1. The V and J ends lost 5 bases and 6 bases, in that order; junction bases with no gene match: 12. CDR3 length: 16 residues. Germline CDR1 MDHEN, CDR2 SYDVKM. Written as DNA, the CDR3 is TGTGCCAGCAGTCCGTCCCGGGACAGGTTCGGCAATGAGCAGTTCTTC. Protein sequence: CASSPSRDRFGNEQFF.

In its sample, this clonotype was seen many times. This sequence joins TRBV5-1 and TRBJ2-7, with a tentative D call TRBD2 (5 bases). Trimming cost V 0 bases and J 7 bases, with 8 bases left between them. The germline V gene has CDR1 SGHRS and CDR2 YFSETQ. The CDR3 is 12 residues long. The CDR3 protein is CASSLGPGEQYF. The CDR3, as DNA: TGCGCCAGCAGCTTGGGTCCGGGAGAGCAGTACTTC.

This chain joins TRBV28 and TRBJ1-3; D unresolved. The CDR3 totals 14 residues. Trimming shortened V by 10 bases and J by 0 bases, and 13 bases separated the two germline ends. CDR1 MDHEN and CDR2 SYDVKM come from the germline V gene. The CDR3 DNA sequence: TGTGCCACCACTTTTCACACCTCTGGAAACACCATATATTTT. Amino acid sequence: CATTFHTSGNTIYF. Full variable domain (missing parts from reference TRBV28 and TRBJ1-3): DVKVTQSSRYLVKRTGEKVFLECVQDMDHENMFWYRQDPGLGLRLIYFSYDVKMKEKGDIPEGYSVSREKKERFSLILESASTNQTSMYLCATTFHTSGNTIYFGEGSWLTVV.

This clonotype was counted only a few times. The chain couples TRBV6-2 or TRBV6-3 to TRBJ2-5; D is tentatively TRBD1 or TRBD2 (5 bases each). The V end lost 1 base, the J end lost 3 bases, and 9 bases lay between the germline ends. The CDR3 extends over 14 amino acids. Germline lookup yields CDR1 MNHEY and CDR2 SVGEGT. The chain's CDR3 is CASSYFGTKETQYF. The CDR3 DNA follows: TGTGCCAGCAGTTACTTCGGGACCAAAGAGACCCAGTACTTC.

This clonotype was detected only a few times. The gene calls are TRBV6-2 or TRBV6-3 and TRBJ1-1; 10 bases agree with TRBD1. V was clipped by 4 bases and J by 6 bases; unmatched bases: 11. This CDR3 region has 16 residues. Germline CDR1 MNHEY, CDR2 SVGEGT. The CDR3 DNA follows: TGTGCCAGCAGTTCAGCCGGGACAGGGGACTTCCCTGAAGCTTTCTTT. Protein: CASSSAGTGDFPEAFF.

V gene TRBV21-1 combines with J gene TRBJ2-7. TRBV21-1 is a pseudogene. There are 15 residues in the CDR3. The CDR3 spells CASSTKRGNSYEQYF. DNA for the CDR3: TGTGCCAGCAGCACCAAACGAGGGAACTCCTACGAGCAGTACTTC.

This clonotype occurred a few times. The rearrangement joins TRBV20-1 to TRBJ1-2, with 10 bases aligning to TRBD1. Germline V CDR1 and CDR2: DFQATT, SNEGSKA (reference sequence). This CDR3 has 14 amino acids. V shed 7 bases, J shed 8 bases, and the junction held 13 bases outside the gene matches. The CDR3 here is CSVVLGQGNGGYTF. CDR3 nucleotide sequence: TGCAGTGTCGTCCTGGGACAGGGGAACGGGGGCTACACCTTC.

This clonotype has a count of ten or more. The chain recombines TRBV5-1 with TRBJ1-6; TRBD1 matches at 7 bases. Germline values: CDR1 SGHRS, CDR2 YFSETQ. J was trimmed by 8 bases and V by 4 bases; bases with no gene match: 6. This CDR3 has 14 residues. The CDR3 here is CASSPGTAYSPLHF. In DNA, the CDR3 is TGCGCCAGCAGCCCAGGGACAGCCTATTCACCCCTCCACTTT.

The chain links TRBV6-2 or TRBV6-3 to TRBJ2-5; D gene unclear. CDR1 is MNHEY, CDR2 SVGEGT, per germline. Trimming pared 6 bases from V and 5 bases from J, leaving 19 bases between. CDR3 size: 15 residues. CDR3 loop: CASSLLGRARETQYF. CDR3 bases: TGTGCCAGCAGCCTCCTCGGACGGGCTCGGGAGACCCAGTACTTC.

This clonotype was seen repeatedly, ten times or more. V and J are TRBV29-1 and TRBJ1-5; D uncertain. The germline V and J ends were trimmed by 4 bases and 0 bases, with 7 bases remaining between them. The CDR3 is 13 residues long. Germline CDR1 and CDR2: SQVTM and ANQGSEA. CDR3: CSVARDSNQPQHF. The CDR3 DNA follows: TGCAGCGTTGCACGAGATAGCAATCAGCCCCAGCATTTT.

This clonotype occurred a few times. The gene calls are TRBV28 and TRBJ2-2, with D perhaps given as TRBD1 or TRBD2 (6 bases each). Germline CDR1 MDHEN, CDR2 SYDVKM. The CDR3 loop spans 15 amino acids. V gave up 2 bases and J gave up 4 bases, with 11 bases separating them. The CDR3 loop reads CASSLRGAVTGELFF. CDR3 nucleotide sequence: TGTGCCAGCAGTTTAAGGGGGGCCGTCACCGGGGAGCTGTTTTTT.

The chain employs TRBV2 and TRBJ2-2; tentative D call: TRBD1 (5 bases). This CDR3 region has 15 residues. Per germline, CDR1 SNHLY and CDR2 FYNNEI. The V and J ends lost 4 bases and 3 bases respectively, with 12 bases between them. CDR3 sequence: CASSVQRGYTGELFF. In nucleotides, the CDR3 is TGTGCCAGCAGTGTACAAAGGGGATACACCGGGGAGCTGTTTTTT. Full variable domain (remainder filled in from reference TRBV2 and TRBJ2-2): EPEVTQTPSHQVTQMGQEVILRCVPISNHLYFYWYRQILGQKVEFLVSFYNNEISEKSEIFDDQFSVERPDGSNFTLKIRSTKLEDSAMYFCASSVQRGYTGELFFGEGSRLTVL.

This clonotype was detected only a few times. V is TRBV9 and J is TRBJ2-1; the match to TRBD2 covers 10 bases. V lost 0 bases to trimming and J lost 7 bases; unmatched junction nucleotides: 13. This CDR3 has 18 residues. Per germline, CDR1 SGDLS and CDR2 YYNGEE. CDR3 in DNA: TGTGCCAGCAGCGTAGCTCCCGCTAGCGGGGGACTAAGGAATGAGCAGTTCTTC. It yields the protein CASSVAPASGGLRNEQFF. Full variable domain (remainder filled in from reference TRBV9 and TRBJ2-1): DSGVTQTPKHLITATGQRVTLRCSPRSGDLSVYWYQQSLDQGLQFLIQYYNGEERAKGNILERFSAQQFPDLHSELNLSSLELGDSALYFCASSVAPASGGLRNEQFFGPGTRLTVL.

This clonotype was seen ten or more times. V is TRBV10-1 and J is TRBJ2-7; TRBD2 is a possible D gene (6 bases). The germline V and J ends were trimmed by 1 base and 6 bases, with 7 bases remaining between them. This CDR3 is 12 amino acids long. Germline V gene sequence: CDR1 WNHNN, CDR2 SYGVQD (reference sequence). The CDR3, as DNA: TGCGCCAGCAGTGAGTTGACTAGCGAGCAGTACTTC. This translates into CASSELTSEQYF.

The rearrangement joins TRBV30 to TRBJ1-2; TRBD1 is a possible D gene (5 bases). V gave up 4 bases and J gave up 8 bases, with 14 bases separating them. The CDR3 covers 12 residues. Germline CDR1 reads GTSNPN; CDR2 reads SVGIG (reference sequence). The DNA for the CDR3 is TGTGCCTGGACCCATAGGTCAGGGGGCTACACCTTC. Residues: CAWTHRSGGYTF.

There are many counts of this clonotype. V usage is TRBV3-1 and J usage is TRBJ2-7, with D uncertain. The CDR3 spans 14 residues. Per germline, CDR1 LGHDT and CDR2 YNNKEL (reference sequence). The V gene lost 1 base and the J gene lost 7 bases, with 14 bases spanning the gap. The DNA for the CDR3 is TGTGCCAGCAGCCAAGGACGGGTCCTAGGGGAGCAGTACTTC. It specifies CASSQGRVLGEQYF.

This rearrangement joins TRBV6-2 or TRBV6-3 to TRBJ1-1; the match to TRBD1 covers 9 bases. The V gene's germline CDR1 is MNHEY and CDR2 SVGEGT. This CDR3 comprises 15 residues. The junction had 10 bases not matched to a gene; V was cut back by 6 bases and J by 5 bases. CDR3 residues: CASRPTDRGGTEAFF. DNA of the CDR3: TGTGCCAGCAGGCCTACGGACAGGGGAGGTACTGAAGCTTTCTTT.

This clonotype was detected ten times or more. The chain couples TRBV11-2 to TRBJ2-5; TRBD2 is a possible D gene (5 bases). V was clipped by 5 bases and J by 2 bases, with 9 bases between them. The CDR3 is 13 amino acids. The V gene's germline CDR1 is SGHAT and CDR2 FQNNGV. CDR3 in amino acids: CASSRTEQETQYF. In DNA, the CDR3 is TGTGCCAGCAGCAGGACTGAGCAAGAGACCCAGTACTTC.

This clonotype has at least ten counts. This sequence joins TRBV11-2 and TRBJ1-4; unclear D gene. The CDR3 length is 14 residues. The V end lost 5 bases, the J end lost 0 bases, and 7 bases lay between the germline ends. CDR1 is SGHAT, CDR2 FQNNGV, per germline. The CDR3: CASSPGPTNEKLFF. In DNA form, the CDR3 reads TGTGCCAGCAGCCCGGGCCCAACTAATGAAAAACTGTTTTTT.

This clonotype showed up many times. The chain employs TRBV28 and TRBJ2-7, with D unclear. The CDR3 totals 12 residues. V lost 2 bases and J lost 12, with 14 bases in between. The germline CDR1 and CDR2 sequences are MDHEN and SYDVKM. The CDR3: CASSLNSLESYF. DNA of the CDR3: TGTGCCAGCAGTTTAAACAGCTTAGAGTCGTACTTC.

The CDR3 region has the DNA TGTGCCAGCAGTTACAATGAGCAGTTCTTC. Encoded protein: CASSYNEQFF. The chain uses TRBV7-9 and TRBJ2-1, with no clear D. Trimming stripped 6 bases from V and 4 bases from J, with 1 base between. The CDR3 totals 10 residues. Germline CDR1 reads SEHNR; CDR2 reads FQNEAQ (reference sequence).

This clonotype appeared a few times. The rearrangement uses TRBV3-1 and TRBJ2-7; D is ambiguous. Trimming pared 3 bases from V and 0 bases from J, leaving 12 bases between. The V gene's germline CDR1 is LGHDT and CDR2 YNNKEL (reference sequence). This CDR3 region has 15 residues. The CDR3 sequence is CASSHSQMSSYEQYF. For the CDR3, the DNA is TGTGCCAGCAGCCACAGTCAGATGAGCTCCTACGAGCAGTACTTC.

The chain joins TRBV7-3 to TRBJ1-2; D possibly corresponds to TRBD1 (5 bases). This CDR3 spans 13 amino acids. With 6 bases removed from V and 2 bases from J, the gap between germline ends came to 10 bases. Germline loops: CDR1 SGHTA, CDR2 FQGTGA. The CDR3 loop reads CASSHDRNYGYTF. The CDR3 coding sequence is TGTGCCAGCAGTCATGACAGAAACTATGGCTACACCTTC.

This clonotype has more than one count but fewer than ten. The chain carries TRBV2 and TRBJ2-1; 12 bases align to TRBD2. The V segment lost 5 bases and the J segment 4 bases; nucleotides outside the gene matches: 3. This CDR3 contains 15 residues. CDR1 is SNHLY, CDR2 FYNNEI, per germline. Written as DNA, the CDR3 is TGTGCCAGCAGTCGGACTAGCGGGACTTACAATGAGCAGTTCTTC. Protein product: CASSRTSGTYNEQFF.

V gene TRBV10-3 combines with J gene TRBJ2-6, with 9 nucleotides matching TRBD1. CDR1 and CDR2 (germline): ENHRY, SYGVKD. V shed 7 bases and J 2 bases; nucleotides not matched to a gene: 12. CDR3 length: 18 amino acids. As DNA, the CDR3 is TGTGCCATCAAGAAGTCCGGGACAGGGTATGCTGGGGCCAACGTCCTGACTTTC. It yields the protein CAIKKSGTGYAGANVLTF.

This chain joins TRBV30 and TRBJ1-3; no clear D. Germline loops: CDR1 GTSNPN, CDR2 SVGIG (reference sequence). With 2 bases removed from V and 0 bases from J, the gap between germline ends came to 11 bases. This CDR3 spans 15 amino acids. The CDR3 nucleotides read TGTGCCTGGAGTAGTGGAGGTAGCTCTGGAAACACCATATATTTT. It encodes CAWSSGGSSGNTIYF.

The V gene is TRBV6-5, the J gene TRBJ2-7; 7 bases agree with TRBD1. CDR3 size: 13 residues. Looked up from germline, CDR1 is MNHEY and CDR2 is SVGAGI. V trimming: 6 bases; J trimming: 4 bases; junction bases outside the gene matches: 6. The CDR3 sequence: CASRTGTVYEQYF. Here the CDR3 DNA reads TGTGCCAGCAGAACCGGGACAGTGTACGAGCAGTACTTC.

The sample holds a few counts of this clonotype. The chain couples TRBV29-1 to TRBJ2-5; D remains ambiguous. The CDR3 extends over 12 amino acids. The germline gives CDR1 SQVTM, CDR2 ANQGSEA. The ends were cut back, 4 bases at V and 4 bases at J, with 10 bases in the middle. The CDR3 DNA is TGCAGCGTTGGGTCCACCCGAGAGACCCAGTACTTC. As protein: CSVGSTRETQYF.